The rows below give T cell receptor beta chains drawn from one sample of a study of blood T cell repertoires in COVID-19. Only in-frame clones appear in the TCRdb table, and some are missing; sequencing was by immunoSEQ multiplex PCR. This sample has more than 95,000 clones, with roughly 83% found just once. Sequencing used peripheral blood. The origin of the receptors is a woman aged 80 or older with active or convalescent COVID-19. Each CDR3 is given with its conserved first and last residue. A D gene is named only where the DNA matches it firmly. Clone size is stated in some rows and not others, as once, few, many or a class when expanded.

>TRBJ1-1|TRBV14|15|NA|NA
CASSQDQEPKWEAFF
TGTGCCAGCAGCCAAGATCAGGAACCCAAATGGGAAGCTTTCTTT
>TRBJ2-2|TRBV7-3|19|TRBD2|NA
CASSTRPGLANPNTGELFF
TGTGCCAGCAGCACCCGACCGGGACTAGCGAACCCTAACACCGGGGAGCTGTTTTTT
>TRBJ1-1|TRBV5-4|17|NA|NA
CASSLKAGAKLNTEAFF
TGTGCCAGCAGCCTAAAAGCGGGGGCCAAACTGAACACTGAAGCTTTCTTT
>TRBJ2-1|TRBV5-1|13|NA|NA
CASSSTTYNEQFF
TGCGCCAGCAGCTCGACTACCTACAATGAGCAGTTCTTC
>TRBJ1-1|TRBV2|13|NA|NA
CASNAEDSREAFF
TGTGCCAGCAACGCGGAGGACAGTCGGGAAGCTTTCTTT
>TRBJ2-3|TRBV28|17|NA|NA
CASSSSGTPAGTDTQYF
TGTGCCAGCAGTTCCTCGGGGACACCAGCTGGAACAGATACGCAGTATTTT
>TRBJ2-3|TRBV7-2|16|TRBD1|NA
CASSLSIGQGADTQYF
TGTGCCAGCAGCTTGTCCATCGGACAGGGGGCAGATACGCAGTATTTT
>TRBJ1-1|TRBV15|12|NA|NA
CATSRRTEQAFF
TGTGCCACCAGCAGAAGGACAGAACAAGCTTTCTTT
>TRBJ1-1|TRBV7-2|15|NA|NA
CASSLVAGRSSEAFF
TGTGCCAGCAGCTTAGTAGCGGGCAGATCCTCTGAAGCTTTCTTT
>TRBJ2-7|TRBV6-5|14|TRBD2|NA
CASSRGLGWYEQYF
TGTGCCAGCAGCCGCGGACTAGGCTGGTACGAGCAGTACTTC
>TRBJ1-1|TRBV7-3|13|TRBD1|NA
CASSFDRGGEAFF
TGTGCCAGCAGCTTTGACAGGGGGGGAGAAGCTTTCTTT
>TRBJ1-2|TRBV30|12|NA|NA
CAGIDRNYGYTF
TGTGCCGGGATTGACAGGAACTATGGCTACACCTTC
>TRBJ1-6|TRBV3-1/TRBV3-2|13|NA|NA
CASSYGRDSPLHF
TGTGCCAGCAGCTATGGTAGAGATTCACCCCTCCACTTT
>TRBJ2-1|TRBV6-2/TRBV6-3|15|TRBD1|NA
CASSQTGDAYNEQFF
TGTGCCAGCAGTCAGACAGGGGACGCCTACAATGAGCAGTTCTTC
>TRBJ1-6|TRBV7-2|16|TRBD1|NA
CASSRPPGQLDSPLHF
TGTGCCAGCAGCCGCCCCCCGGGACAGTTAGATTCACCCCTCCACTTT
>TRBJ2-1|TRBV6-2/TRBV6-3|15|TRBD1|once
CASSYQGAQYNEQFF
TGTGCCAGCAGTTACCAGGGGGCGCAATACAATGAGCAGTTCTTC
>TRBJ1-2|TRBV5-1|14|TRBD1|NA
CASSFQQGEYGYTF
TGCGCCAGCAGCTTTCAACAGGGGGAGTATGGCTACACCTTC
>TRBJ1-3|TRBV27|14|NA|NA
CASRQAGTGNTIYF
TGTGCCAGCCGTCAAGCGGGAACTGGAAACACCATATATTTT
>TRBJ2-3|TRBV9|15|NA|NA
CASSLPSGPTDTQYF
TGTGCCAGCAGCTTACCCAGCGGGCCCACAGATACGCAGTATTTT
>TRBJ2-3|TRBV4-1|15|TRBD1|once
CASSQDGTGKDTQYF
TGCGCCAGCAGCCAAGATGGGACAGGTAAAGATACGCAGTATTTT
>TRBJ2-5|TRBV7-9|15|TRBD2|few
CASSPQGTSKETQYF
TGTGCCAGCAGCCCGCAAGGGACTAGCAAAGAGACCCAGTACTTC
>TRBJ1-2|TRBV27|16|TRBD1|NA
CASSSAGTGVNYGYTF
TGTGCCAGCAGTTCCGCCGGGACAGGGGTGAACTATGGCTACACCTTC
>TRBJ2-6|TRBV18|17|TRBD1|NA
CASSPGQGNSGANVLTF
TGTGCCAGCTCACCGGGACAGGGGAACTCTGGGGCCAACGTCCTGACTTTC
>TRBJ2-1|TRBV4-1|16|TRBD2|NA
CASSQRSGRGYNEQFF
TGCGCCAGCAGCCAAAGAAGCGGGAGGGGCTACAATGAGCAGTTCTTC
>TRBJ1-5|TRBV2|16|NA|NA
CASSISGVRVDQPQHF
TGTGCCAGCTCTATTTCGGGGGTTCGGGTTGATCAGCCCCAGCATTTT
>TRBJ2-7|TRBV6-4|15|NA|once
CASSRVEAGLNEQYF
TGTGCCAGCTCCCGCGTTGAGGCGGGTCTCAACGAGCAGTACTTC
>TRBJ2-7|TRBV9|15|TRBD2|NA
CASSVQPGTTYEQYF
TGTGCCAGCAGCGTACAGCCAGGGACTACCTACGAGCAGTACTTC
>TRBJ1-1|TRBV7-3|15|NA|NA
CASSLRPTGNTEAFF
TGTGCCAGCAGCTTAAGGCCAACAGGGAACACTGAAGCTTTCTTT
>TRBJ1-6|TRBV11-2|14|NA|NA
CASSFNGGNSPLHF
TGTGCCAGCAGCTTCAACGGGGGGAATTCACCCCTCCACTTT
>TRBJ1-1|TRBV3-1/TRBV3-2|11|NA|NA
CASSQLEAAFF
TGTGCCAGCAGCCAGCTCGAGGCAGCTTTCTTT
>TRBJ2-1|TRBV5-4|12|NA|NA
CASSLAQGKLFF
TGTGCCAGCAGCTTGGCACAGGGAAAGCTGTTCTTC
>TRBJ1-4|TRBV7-8|14|NA|NA
CASSFPGPAGKLFF
TGTGCCAGCAGCTTTCCGGGCCCCGCGGGAAAACTGTTTTTT
>TRBJ1-5|TRBV28|15|TRBD1|NA
CASSPQQGAGQPQHF
TGTGCCAGCAGCCCTCAACAGGGGGCTGGACAGCCCCAGCATTTT
>TRBJ1-5|TRBV27|15|TRBD1|NA
CASSRGQGSNQPQHF
TGTGCCAGCAGTCGGGGACAGGGGAGCAATCAGCCCCAGCATTTT
>TRBJ1-1|TRBV6-2/TRBV6-3|14|NA|once
CASSYSTPRTEAFF
TGTGCCAGCAGTTACTCGACACCTCGGACTGAAGCTTTCTTT
>TRBJ1-1|TRBV5-1|15|TRBD1|NA
CASSPTTGGGIEAFF
TGCGCCAGCAGCCCAACAACAGGGGGTGGAATTGAAGCTTTCTTT
>TRBJ2-2|TRBV9|13|TRBD2|NA
CASSGGTSGELFF
TGTGCCAGCAGCGGAGGGACTAGCGGGGAGCTGTTTTTT
>TRBJ1-1|TRBV24-1|15|TRBD1|NA
CATSATGGLNTEAFF
TGTGCCACCAGTGCGACAGGGGGGCTGAACACTGAAGCTTTCTTT
>TRBJ2-1|TRBV4-2|15|TRBD2|once
CASSQGPSGRYEQFF
TGTGCCAGCAGCCAAGGACCTAGCGGGAGATATGAGCAGTTCTTC
>TRBJ1-3|TRBV28|18|NA|NA
CASSFDVMGGSSGNTIYF
TGTGCCAGCAGTTTTGATGTCATGGGGGGGAGCTCTGGAAACACCATATATTTT
>TRBJ1-2|TRBV19|13|NA|NA
CACSPGGGYGYTF
TGTGCCTGTAGCCCGGGCGGGGGCTATGGCTACACCTTC
>TRBJ2-3|TRBV7-3|17|TRBD2|NA
CASSLRTSGRATDTQYF
TGTGCCAGCAGCTTAAGGACTAGCGGGAGAGCAACAGATACGCAGTATTTT
>TRBJ1-5|TRBV24-1|22|TRBD1|NA
CATSDLHKAPGQPHWSDQPQHF
TGTGCCACCAGTGATTTGCATAAAGCACCGGGACAGCCCCACTGGAGCGATCAGCCCCAGCATTTT
>TRBJ1-5|TRBV27|19|NA|few
CASSLSNGPSGAGNQPQHF
TGTGCCAGCAGTTTATCGAATGGCCCCTCCGGCGCGGGCAATCAGCCCCAGCATTTT
>TRBJ2-1|TRBV27|13|NA|NA
CASSFSTGTPQFF
TGTGCCAGCAGTTTCTCTACTGGGACTCCGCAGTTCTTC
>TRBJ1-4|TRBV11-2|16|TRBD1|NA
CASSLGRDRAGEKLFF
TGTGCCAGCAGCTTAGGACGAGACAGGGCAGGGGAAAAACTGTTTTTT
>TRBJ1-1|TRBV7-2|15|TRBD1|NA
CASSFDTGGIGEAFF
TGTGCCAGCAGCTTCGACACAGGGGGGATAGGGGAAGCTTTCTTT
>TRBJ2-7|TRBV28|15|NA|NA
CASESFRQVPYEQYF
TGTGCCAGCGAAAGCTTTAGACAGGTTCCCTACGAGCAGTACTTC
>TRBJ2-1|TRBV5-1|14|TRBD2|NA
CASTVGDYDNEQFF
TGCGCCAGCACAGTCGGGGACTATGACAATGAGCAGTTCTTC
>TRBJ2-7|TRBV9|16|TRBD1|NA
CASSATGTGLTYEQYF
TGTGCCAGCAGCGCCACCGGGACAGGGTTGACCTACGAGCAGTACTTC
>TRBJ2-1|TRBV19|12|NA|NA
CASSTPPITPFF
TGTGCCAGTAGTACACCACCGATAACACCGTTCTTC